The T cell receptor (beta chain) described here comes from a study of blood T cell repertoires in COVID-19. Overall study: Acute-phase and convalescent COVID-19 samples originated in the United States, Italy and Spain. Sources were T cells, B-cell-depleted T cells, or PBMCs; the material itself was cDNA or gDNA.

This CDR3 comprises 14 residues. Germline V gene lookup returns CDR1 SNHLY and CDR2 FYNNEI. V was clipped by 6 bases and J by 11 bases, with 19 bases between them. Only in-frame clones appear in the TCRdb table, and some are missing; sequencing was by immunoSEQ multiplex PCR. The repertoire includes around 260,000 clones, approximately 91% of them detected once, and roughly 0.92% sits in the top ten. The TCR was taken from a woman in her thirties or forties who had recovered from COVID-19. This sequence joins TRBV2 and TRBJ2-2, with D possibly being TRBD2 (6 bases). Sample: peripheral blood. The CDR3 nucleotides are TGTGCCAGCAGGGGGACTTCTATAGCTAACGAGCTGTTTTTT. This encodes CASRGTSIANELFF.